The 15 T cell receptor beta chains below come from one sample, sequenced in a study of cytomegalovirus exposure and HLA in healthy donors. Primers included in the PCR were 60 Vbeta and 13 Jbeta primers. Sequencing used immunoSEQ multiplex PCR; TCRdb keeps in-frame clones, though not all of them. The table lists over 80,000 clones, approximately 73% of them singletons, with roughly 4% in the top ten. The sequenced sample was PBMCs. All receptors come from a man aged 40-55 years in good health and CMV-seronegative.

The V call is TRBV5-1, the J call TRBJ1-4; D might be TRBD1 (5 bases). The V and J ends lost 3 bases and 6 bases respectively, with 9 bases between them. The CDR3 runs to 13 residues. The germline V gene encodes CDR1 SGHRS and CDR2 YFSETQ. Here the CDR3 reads CASSSQGYEKLFF. The CDR3 bases are TGCGCCAGCAGCTCCCAGGGTTATGAAAAACTGTTTTTT.

DNA for the CDR3: TGCGCCAGCAGTTTGGTCAGCTACGAGCAGTACTTC. It specifies CASSLVSYEQYF. The rearrangement links TRBV10-2 to TRBJ2-7; D is unresolved. Germline values: CDR1 WSHSY, CDR2 SAAADI. The V end lost 5 bases, the J end lost 3 bases, and 8 bases lay between the germline ends. The CDR3 loop spans 12 amino acids.

This clone was recorded once. The chain has TRBV5-1 and TRBJ2-1, with D perhaps matching TRBD2 (6 bases). V was pared by 0 bases and J by 7 bases, with 20 bases between. Germline V gives CDR1 SGHRS, CDR2 YFSETQ. The CDR3 covers 17 residues. In nucleotides, the CDR3 is TGCGCCAGCAGCTTGGCCTATGTACCCCGCGGGGTGAATGAGCAGTTCTTC. Protein: CASSLAYVPRGVNEQFF.

This clone was observed a few times. This sequence joins TRBV4-2 and TRBJ2-5; D is unclear. V was clipped by 0 bases and J by 0 bases, with 14 bases between them. The CDR3 sequence is 17 residues long. The V gene's germline CDR1 is LGHNA and CDR2 YNFKEQ. Here the CDR3 reads CASSQDLLPLYQETQYF. DNA for the CDR3: TGTGCCAGCAGCCAAGATCTACTCCCACTGTACCAAGAGACCCAGTACTTC.

This clone showed up just once. V gene TRBV30 combines with J gene TRBJ1-5, with a weak D call TRBD1 (5 bases). CDR3 length equals 17 residues. V dropped 2 bases and J dropped 6 bases, with 23 bases sitting between them. In germline, CDR1 is GTSNPN, CDR2 SVGIG (reference sequence). The CDR3: CAWSIRTMGGRSQPQHF. The DNA for the CDR3 is TGTGCCTGGAGTATTCGGACAATGGGAGGAAGGAGTCAGCCCCAGCATTTT. Complete variable domain (other parts from reference TRBV30 and TRBJ1-5): SQTIHQWPATLVQPVGSPLSLECTVEGTSNPNLYWYRQAAGRGLQLLFYSVGIGQISSEVPQNLSASRPQDRQFILSSKKLLLSDSGFYLCAWSIRTMGGRSQPQHFGDGTRLSIL.

For the CDR3, the DNA is TGTGCCAGTAGTATGGCCGGGACAGGGGGGATCCCGGTCGGCTACACCTTC. Encoded protein: CASSMAGTGGIPVGYTF. The chain links TRBV19 to TRBJ1-2, with 11 bases aligning to TRBD1. This CDR3 has 17 amino acids. Germline CDR1 LNHDA, CDR2 SQIVND (reference sequence). Losses at the gene ends were 3 bases for V and 8 bases for J; bases not matched to a gene: 14.

The chain couples TRBV10-3 to TRBJ1-2; D not certain. CDR1 ENHRY and CDR2 SYGVKD come from the germline V gene. V gave up 1 base and J gave up 4 bases, with 13 bases separating them. The CDR3 runs 15 residues. CDR3 residues: CAISEFRGSGYGYTF. DNA of the CDR3: TGTGCCATCAGTGAGTTCCGGGGTTCGGGCTATGGCTACACCTTC.

The chain joins TRBV19 to TRBJ2-5, with D tentatively TRBD1 (8 bases). The length of the CDR3 is 15 residues. Trimming stripped 5 bases from V and 5 bases from J, with 18 bases between. Germline V gives CDR1 LNHDA, CDR2 SQIVND (reference sequence). The CDR3 nucleotides are TGTGCCAGTAGTCGAAACCTACAGGGGGGGGAGACCCAGTACTTC. Protein sequence: CASSRNLQGGETQYF.

The chain uses TRBV6-6 and TRBJ2-7; 7 bases are shared with TRBD2. In germline, CDR1 is MNHNY, CDR2 SVGAGI (reference sequence). Trimming cost V 0 bases and J 3 bases; bases outside gene matches: 5. The CDR3 has 15 amino acids. The CDR3 bases are TGTGCCAGCAGTTACTCCGGGGGGAGGTACTACGAGCAGTACTTC. It translates to CASSYSGGRYYEQYF.

The V gene is TRBV29-1, the J gene TRBJ2-5; tentatively, D is TRBD2 (7 bases). From germline, CDR1 is SQVTM and CDR2 ANQGSEA. Trimming took off 2 bases at V and 2 bases at J, with 9 bases between the two ends. This CDR3 comprises 13 residues. The DNA of the CDR3 is TGCAGCGTTGAACGGGGGGCACAAGAGACCCAGTACTTC. This encodes CSVERGAQETQYF.

The gene calls are TRBV27 and TRBJ2-2; 8 positions agree with TRBD2. CDR3 length: 14 residues. CDR1 is MNHEY and CDR2 is SMNVEV in the germline V gene (reference sequence). V lost 5 bases, J lost 6 bases, and 5 bases stayed unmatched. The chain's CDR3 is CASSELADAGELFF. The CDR3 region has the DNA TGTGCCAGCAGTGAACTAGCGGACGCCGGGGAGCTGTTTTTT.

This chain links TRBV15 with TRBJ1-1, with D possibly being TRBD1 (5 bases). The germline CDR1 and CDR2 sequences are LNHNV and YYDKDF (reference sequence). The CDR3 length is 17 residues. The germline V and J ends were trimmed by 0 bases and 3 bases, with 17 bases remaining between them. CDR3 in DNA: TGTGCCACCAGCAGAGACCCGGGCCGGACAATTTACACTGAAGCTTTCTTT. Amino acids: CATSRDPGRTIYTEAFF.

The chain is built from TRBV13 and TRBJ2-7; 10 bases are a match to TRBD1. The CDR3 has 16 amino acids. Trimming removed 4 bases from V and 4 bases from J; junction bases left unmatched: 10. The germline V gene encodes CDR1 PRHDT and CDR2 FYEKMQ (reference sequence). CDR3 coding DNA: TGTGCCAGCAGCTCCCTTGGACAGGGGGAGCGATACGAGCAGTACTTC. Translated: CASSSLGQGERYEQYF.

The chain has TRBV19 and TRBJ1-5, with D perhaps matching TRBD1 (6 bases). This CDR3 is built from 17 residues. The germline CDR1 and CDR2 sequences are LNHDA and SQIVND (reference sequence). The V and J ends lost 4 bases and 1 base respectively, with 17 bases between them. The CDR3 coding sequence is TGTGCCAGTAGTACGGACAGCTCTCCATTGAGCAATCAGCCCCAGCATTTT. Its translation is CASSTDSSPLSNQPQHF.

The chain uses TRBV5-1 and TRBJ2-7, with D possibly matching TRBD2 (7 bases). The V gene's germline CDR1 is SGHRS and CDR2 YFSETQ. CDR3 length: 14 amino acids. V was shortened by 5 bases and J by 2 bases, with 14 bases between the two germline ends. In DNA form, the CDR3 reads TGCGCCAGCAGGGGAGGGGGACCAACCTACGAGCAGTACTTC. As protein: CASRGGGPTYEQYF.